This TCR beta chain was captured in a study of T-cell memory formation after mild COVID-19. Findings of the study overall: In pre-infection memory, a portion of responding clones appeared, which suggested that cross-reactive memory joined. Chiefly within CM and EM were the contracting CD4+ clones; CD8+ ones were within EMRA. There was no confirmation that second-wave clones peaking on day 37 were SARS-CoV-2 specific.

CDR1 is MNHEY, CDR2 SVGAGI, per germline. CDR3 length: 14 residues. V was clipped by 6 bases and J by 3 bases; unmatched bases: 6. A few counts support this clonotype. Its antigen is unidentified. Amplification by 5'RACE using constant-segment primers produced TCR alpha and TCR beta cDNA libraries that carried sample barcodes and UMIs. TCRdb re-analysed the 5' RACE reads in MiXCR, keeping a single row per CDR3 protein. Among roughly 560,000 distinct CDR3 sequences listed, approximately 20% were seen once. The sequence came from an adult woman who had mild COVID-19 (a few samples of this study predate the infection). Cell type and time point are not known. Sequenced material: PBMCs or a T cell subset sorted from them (not recorded which). The chain carries TRBV6-5 and TRBJ2-3, with 7 positions matching TRBD2. The CDR3 nucleotides are TGTGCCAGCAGATCGTCGGGGGGTACAGATACGCAGTATTTT. Amino acids: CASRSSGGTDTQYF.